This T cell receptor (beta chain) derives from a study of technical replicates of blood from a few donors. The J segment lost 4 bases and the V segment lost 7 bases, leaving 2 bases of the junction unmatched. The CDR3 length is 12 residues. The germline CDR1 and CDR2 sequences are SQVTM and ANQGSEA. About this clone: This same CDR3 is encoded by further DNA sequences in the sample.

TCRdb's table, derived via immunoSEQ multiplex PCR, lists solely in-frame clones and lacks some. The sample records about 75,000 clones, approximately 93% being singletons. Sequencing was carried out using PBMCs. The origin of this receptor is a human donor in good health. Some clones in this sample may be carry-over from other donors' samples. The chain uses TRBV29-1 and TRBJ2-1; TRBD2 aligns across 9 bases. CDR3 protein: CSGSGGYNEQFF. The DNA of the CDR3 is TGCAGCGGTAGCGGGGGTTACAATGAGCAGTTCTTC.